A single sample is the source of the 9 T cell receptor beta chains below, sequenced in a study of tumor-infiltrating lymphocytes in localized non-small cell lung cancer. Data came from immunoSEQ multiplex PCR; TCRdb stores just in-frame clones and leaves some out. Of 3,500 to 5,000 clones in the sample, about 70% were seen once. Sequenced material: uninvolved lung tissue not adjacent to the tumor. The receptor source for this set is a human donor with non-small cell lung cancer.

The V and J genes are TRBV4-3 and TRBJ2-7, with TRBD1 matching 9 bases. The germline CDR1 and CDR2 sequences are LGHNA and YSLEER. The CDR3 has 16 amino acids. J gave up 4 bases and V 5 bases, and 12 bases lay outside the gene matches. CDR3 sequence reads: CASSRTGGAPLYEQYF. The CDR3 region has the DNA TGCGCCAGCAGCAGAACAGGGGGCGCCCCCTTATACGAGCAGTACTTC.

The V gene is TRBV6-5, the J gene TRBJ2-7; D unresolved. The CDR3 consists of 12 residues. Germline-derived CDR1 and CDR2 are MNHEY and SVGAGI. The ends were cut back, 7 bases at V and 5 bases at J, with 12 bases in the middle. The DNA for the CDR3 is TGTGCCAGCACTGGTCACGGAGACGAGCAGTACTTC. This sequence encodes CASTGHGDEQYF.

The sample holds a few counts of this clone. The chain links TRBV25-1 to TRBJ1-2, with 9 nucleotides matching TRBD1. Looked up from germline, CDR1 is MGHDK and CDR2 is SYGVNS. There are 14 residues in the CDR3. V shed 5 bases, J shed 3 bases, and the junction held 4 bases outside the gene matches. Written as DNA, the CDR3 is TGTGCCAGCAGTTTGACAGGGGGATACTATGGCTACACCTTC. Residues: CASSLTGGYYGYTF.

The rearrangement links TRBV7-2 to TRBJ1-3; D ambiguous. Per the germline V gene, CDR1 is SGHTA and CDR2 is FQGNSA. V lost 5 bases and J 3 bases, leaving 8 bases between the germline ends. The CDR3 is made up of 13 amino acids. The DNA of the CDR3 is TGTGCCAGCAGCCCTACACTTGGAAACACCATATATTTT. Translated: CASSPTLGNTIYF. Using reference TRBV7-2 and TRBJ1-3 for the parts outside the CDR3, the full variable domain is GAGVSQSPSNKVTEKGKDVELRCDPISGHTALYWYRQSLGQGLEFLIYFQGNSAPDKSGLPSDRFSAERTGGSVSTLTIQRTQQEDSAVYLCASSPTLGNTIYFGEGSWLTVV.

This sequence joins TRBV11-2 and TRBJ2-5; TRBD2 matches 9 bases. The germline gives CDR1 SGHAT, CDR2 FQNNGV. The CDR3 runs to 17 residues. Trimming took 3 bases from V and 5 from J; bases not matched to a gene: 13. The CDR3 region is CASSLDTWRGGRETQYF. For the CDR3, the DNA is TGTGCCAGCAGCTTGGACACTTGGCGGGGGGGCCGGGAGACCCAGTACTTC.

V gene TRBV28 combines with J gene TRBJ2-7; 8 nucleotides line up with TRBD2. Unmatched junction bases numbered 11, after V lost 1 base and J lost 6 bases. The CDR3 consists of 16 residues. CDR1 and CDR2 (germline): MDHEN, SYDVKM. This CDR3 reads CASSLFWRGVPSEQYF. CDR3 DNA: TGTGCCAGCAGTTTATTCTGGCGGGGGGTACCCTCCGAGCAGTACTTC.

This clone appeared a single time. The gene calls are TRBV28 and TRBJ1-1; D not certain. This CDR3 is 13 amino acids long. Deletions cut 9 bases from V and 7 bases from J, with 18 bases between. Germline V gene lookup returns CDR1 MDHEN and CDR2 SYDVKM. The chain's CDR3 is CASRSRAGSEAFF. In DNA, the CDR3 is TGTGCCAGTCGCAGTCGGGCAGGAAGTGAAGCTTTCTTT.

A few counts support this clone. The chain combines TRBV6-5 with TRBJ2-2; no firm D call. The V end was cut by 2 bases, the J end by 2 bases, with 12 bases between. This CDR3 comprises 16 residues. Germline CDR1 and CDR2: MNHEY and SVGAGI. The CDR3 reads CASSYLSLVNTGELFF. DNA for the CDR3: TGTGCCAGCAGTTACCTTTCGCTCGTTAACACCGGGGAGCTGTTTTTT.

This clone was counted between two and nine times. V gene TRBV18 combines with J gene TRBJ2-5; D might be TRBD1 or TRBD2, each matching 5 bases. The CDR3 length is 16 residues. In germline, CDR1 is KGHSH, CDR2 LQKENI. Trimming stripped 6 bases from V and 7 bases from J, with 24 bases between. CDR3 coding DNA: TGTGCCAGCTCTCCCGATTATTCAGGGCTCGAGGGGACCCAGTACTTC. This encodes CASSPDYSGLEGTQYF. Full variable domain (remainder filled in from reference TRBV18 and TRBJ2-5): NAGVMQNPRHLVRRRGQEARLRCSPMKGHSHVYWYRQLPEEGLKFMVYLQKENIIDESGMPKERFSAEFPKEGPSILRIQQVVRGDSAAYFCASSPDYSGLEGTQYFGPGTRLLVL.